The 16 T cell receptor beta chains listed next were all sequenced from one sample in a study of blood T cell repertoires in COVID-19. Assay used: immunoSEQ multiplex PCR; TCRdb lists only in-frame clones, some missing. Among 150,000 to 200,000 clones listed, around 77% were seen once. Sequenced input: peripheral blood. The receptors were gathered from a man between 65 and 85 years old with acute or convalescent COVID-19.

The chain combines TRBV4-3 with TRBJ2-3; 11 nucleotides agree with TRBD2. The CDR3 extends over 17 amino acids. Germline values: CDR1 LGHNA, CDR2 YSLEER. Germline trimming cut 0 bases from V and 5 bases from J; bases unmatched to any gene: 7. The CDR3 here is CASSQEVAGGWGDTQYF. In DNA form, the CDR3 reads TGCGCCAGCAGCCAAGAAGTAGCGGGAGGGTGGGGAGATACGCAGTATTTT.

This clone occurred once. The V call is TRBV18, the J call TRBJ2-1, with TRBD2 matching over 12 bases. V lost 0 bases, J lost 8 bases, and 8 bases stayed unmatched. The V gene's germline CDR1 is KGHSH and CDR2 LQKENI. This CDR3 region has 17 residues. The CDR3 sequence: CASSPPLAGGSKDEQFF. CDR3 DNA: TGTGCCAGCTCACCACCTCTAGCGGGAGGGAGTAAAGATGAGCAGTTCTTC.

This clone was detected a few times. V usage is TRBV6-6 and J usage is TRBJ2-7; a weak D match, TRBD1 (6 bases). This CDR3 region has 16 residues. The V gene lost 4 bases and the J gene lost 4 bases, with 20 bases spanning the gap. The germline gives CDR1 MNHNY, CDR2 SVGAGI (reference sequence). CDR3 in amino acids: CASSSPLGDTRYEQYF. CDR3 coding DNA: TGTGCCAGCAGTTCCCCCCTGGGGGACACTAGATACGAGCAGTACTTC.

This clone was observed a few times. CDR3 sequence (DNA): TGTGCCAGCTCATTGGGGGACAGCGAAAAACTGTTTTTT. It translates to CASSLGDSEKLFF. J is TRBJ1-4 and V is TRBV18; 7 bases are a match to TRBD1. CDR1 and CDR2 (germline): KGHSH, LQKENI. The CDR3 length is 13 residues. V was clipped by 5 bases and J by 8 bases; unmatched bases: 5.

The V gene is TRBV19, the J gene TRBJ2-7; 9 nucleotides line up with TRBD2. This CDR3 spans 15 amino acids. Trimming removed 3 bases from V and 0 bases from J; junction bases left unmatched: 3. Germline loops: CDR1 LNHDA, CDR2 SQIVND (reference sequence). The CDR3 protein is CASSIETSGSYEQYF. CDR3 nucleotide sequence: TGTGCCAGTAGTATCGAGACTAGCGGCTCCTACGAGCAGTACTTC.

There are a few counts of this clone. Additional DNA sequences in this sample encode the identical CDR3. The chain combines TRBV4-2 with TRBJ2-3; 13 nucleotides agree with TRBD2. V shed 1 base and J 3 bases; nucleotides not matched to a gene: 1. CDR3 length equals 16 residues. Per the germline V gene, CDR1 is LGHNA and CDR2 is YNFKEQ. The CDR3 DNA reads as TGTGCCAGCAGCCAAGGACTAGCGGGAGGTACAGATACGCAGTATTTT. Amino acid sequence: CASSQGLAGGTDTQYF.

The chain combines TRBV7-9 with TRBJ1-2, with D unresolved. CDR3 size: 12 residues. Trimming stripped 5 bases from V and 4 bases from J, with 8 bases between. Per the germline V gene, CDR1 is SEHNR and CDR2 is FQNEAQ (reference sequence). In DNA, the CDR3 is TGTGCCAGCAGCCCAAATTCCTATGGCTACACCTTC. Translation gives CASSPNSYGYTF.

The J gene is TRBJ2-2, the V gene TRBV5-1, with D possibly being TRBD1 (5 bases). CDR3 length: 16 residues. V lost 1 base and J lost 5, with 15 bases in between. Germline V gene data show CDR1 as SGHRS and CDR2 as YFSETQ. In DNA, the CDR3 is TGCGCCAGCAGCTTGATCGACAGCCGAACGACCGGGGAGCTGTTTTTT. Translated, it gives CASSLIDSRTTGELFF.

The rearrangement links TRBV10-3 to TRBJ1-1; a possible D gene is TRBD1 (5 bases). Germline CDR1 and CDR2: ENHRY and SYGVKD. The V end lost 0 bases, the J end lost 4 bases, and 6 bases lay between the germline ends. This CDR3 region has 13 residues. The chain's CDR3 is CAISESQGTEAFF. The CDR3 region has the DNA TGTGCCATCAGTGAGTCGCAGGGCACTGAAGCTTTCTTT.

V gene TRBV6-1 combines with J gene TRBJ1-2; 7 nucleotides agree with TRBD1. CDR1 is MNHNS, CDR2 SASEGT, per germline. This CDR3 spans 15 amino acids. Losses at the gene ends were 2 bases for V and 2 bases for J; bases not matched to a gene: 5. The CDR3 nucleotides are TGTGCCAGCAGTGAAAGGCCGGGACAGAACTATGGCTACACCTTC. It codes for CASSERPGQNYGYTF.

The chain uses TRBV2 and TRBJ2-7; 8 nucleotides agree with TRBD2. V shed 3 bases, J shed 3 bases, and the junction held 10 bases outside the gene matches. This CDR3 has 16 residues. Per the germline V gene, CDR1 is SNHLY and CDR2 is FYNNEI. The CDR3 loop is CASSDQSAGEIYEQYF. For the CDR3, the DNA is TGTGCCAGCAGTGACCAGTCAGCGGGAGAAATCTACGAGCAGTACTTC.

The chain has TRBV19 and TRBJ1-4, with 9 bases that match TRBD1. CDR3 length equals 14 residues. Germline lookup yields CDR1 LNHDA and CDR2 SQIVND (reference sequence). The J segment lost 7 bases and the V segment lost 6 bases, leaving 6 bases of the junction unmatched. Here the CDR3 reads CASSPGQGVEKLFF. CDR3 DNA: TGTGCCAGTAGCCCGGGACAGGGTGTTGAAAAACTGTTTTTT.

V is TRBV10-3 and J is TRBJ1-3, with D hard to call. The CDR3 loop spans 15 amino acids. Between the trimmed V and J ends, which lost 6 bases and 2 bases, there was a span of 14 bases. The V gene's germline CDR1 is ENHRY and CDR2 SYGVKD. The CDR3 DNA follows: TGTGCCATCAGCCCACAGTCGACGGCTGGAAACACCATATATTTT. Translation gives CAISPQSTAGNTIYF.

This clone was seen a few times. The gene calls are TRBV11-2 and TRBJ1-1; D not resolved. CDR3 size: 15 residues. Trimming took off 6 bases at V and 1 base at J, with 15 bases between the two ends. Per germline, CDR1 SGHAT and CDR2 FQNNGV. The CDR3 DNA reads TGTGCCAGCAGTCTGACACCGATCCAGAACACTGAAGCTTTCTTT. It translates to CASSLTPIQNTEAFF.

This clone was seen more than once but under ten times. The V and J genes are TRBV19 and TRBJ2-7, with TRBD2 identical over 12 bases. This CDR3 region has 15 residues. Germline V gives CDR1 LNHDA, CDR2 SQIVND (reference sequence). Trimming at V came to 5 bases and at J to 1 base, leaving 3 bases not matched to a gene. The CDR3 DNA reads as TGTGCCAGTAGTCCTCTAGCGGGAGGGTCCTACGAGCAGTACTTC. It translates to CASSPLAGGSYEQYF.

This sequence joins TRBV27 and TRBJ1-1; no firm D call. The CDR3 length is 15 residues. Germline assignment: CDR1 MNHEY and CDR2 SMNVEV (reference sequence). The ends were cut back, 0 bases at V and 5 bases at J, with 13 bases in the middle. The CDR3 region is CASSLSAGVGTEAFF. Written as DNA, the CDR3 is TGTGCCAGCAGTTTATCGGCCGGGGTTGGGACTGAAGCTTTCTTT.